This passage covers 5 T cell receptor beta chains from one sample sequenced in a study of T cell repertoires in cytomegalovirus infection. TCRdb redid the calling of the reads with MiXCR, one entry per CDR3 protein. In the table there are about 600,000 distinct CDR3 sequences, about 24% of which are singletons. The sample consisted of CD8+ T cells from PBMCs. The source is a human donor in good health (CMV status not recorded). Some clones in this sample may be carry-over from other donors' samples.

V gene TRBV5-6 combines with J gene TRBJ2-7; perhaps TRBD1 as D (6 bases). V dropped 4 bases and J dropped 2 bases, with 10 bases sitting between them. Germline lookup yields CDR1 SGHDT and CDR2 YYEEEE. This CDR3 is 13 amino acids long. Written as DNA, the CDR3 is TGTGCCAGCAGCCAATGGGACACCTACGAGCAGTACGTC. The encoded protein is CASSQWDTYEQYV.

This clonotype was observed at least ten times. This chain links TRBV7-6 with TRBJ2-1; perhaps TRBD1 as D (6 bases). This CDR3 is 13 amino acids long. Trimming pared 0 bases from V and 12 bases from J, leaving 12 bases between. Germline CDR1 reads SGHVS; CDR2 reads FNYEAQ. In DNA form, the CDR3 reads TGTGCCAGCAGCTTAGCCTCGCAGGGGTGGCAGTTCTTC. Translated, it gives CASSLASQGWQFF.

The V gene is TRBV4-1, the J gene TRBJ1-5; D might be TRBD1 (6 bases). Germline loops: CDR1 MGHRA, CDR2 YSYEKL. This CDR3 comprises 15 residues. V shed 3 bases and J shed 4 bases, with 13 bases lying between them. CDR3 sequence: CASSHRQDGNQPQHF. In DNA, the CDR3 is TGCGCCAGCAGCCACCGACAGGATGGGAATCAGCCCCAGCATTTT.

The J gene is TRBJ2-5, the V gene TRBV5-1, with unresolved D. Trimming pared 1 base from V and 5 bases from J, leaving 9 bases between. This CDR3 has 13 amino acids. CDR1 and CDR2 (germline): SGHRS, YFSETQ. CDR3 coding DNA: TGCGCCAGCAGCTTGTCTGGATTTGAGACCCAGTACTTC. Its translation: CASSLSGFETQYF.

In this sample, this clonotype turned up a few times. The chain is built from TRBV7-9 and TRBJ2-1; 11 positions match TRBD2. V lost 7 bases to trimming and J lost 5 bases; unmatched junction nucleotides: 7. The germline V gene has CDR1 SEHNR and CDR2 FQNEAQ (reference sequence). This CDR3 is built from 15 residues. The CDR3 loop is CASNLWGLADNEQFF. The CDR3 nucleotides are TGTGCCAGCAACCTATGGGGACTAGCGGACAATGAGCAGTTCTTC.